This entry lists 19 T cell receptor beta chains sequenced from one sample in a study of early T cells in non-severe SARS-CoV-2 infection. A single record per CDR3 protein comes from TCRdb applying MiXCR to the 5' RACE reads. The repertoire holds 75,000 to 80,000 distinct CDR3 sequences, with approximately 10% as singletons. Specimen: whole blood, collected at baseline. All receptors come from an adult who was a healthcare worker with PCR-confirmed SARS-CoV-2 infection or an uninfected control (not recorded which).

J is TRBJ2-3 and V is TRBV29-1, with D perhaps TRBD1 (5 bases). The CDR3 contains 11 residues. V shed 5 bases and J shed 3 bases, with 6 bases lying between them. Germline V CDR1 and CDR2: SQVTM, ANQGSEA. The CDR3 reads CSVRQTDTQYF. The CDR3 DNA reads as TGCAGCGTTCGACAGACAGATACGCAGTATTTT.

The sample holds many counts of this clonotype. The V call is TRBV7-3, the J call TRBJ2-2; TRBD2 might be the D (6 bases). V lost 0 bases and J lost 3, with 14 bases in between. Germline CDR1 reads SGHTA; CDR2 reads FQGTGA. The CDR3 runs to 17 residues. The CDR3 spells CASSLTGAGTDTGELFF. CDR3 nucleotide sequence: TGTGCCAGCAGCTTAACCGGTGCGGGGACCGACACCGGGGAGCTGTTTTTT.

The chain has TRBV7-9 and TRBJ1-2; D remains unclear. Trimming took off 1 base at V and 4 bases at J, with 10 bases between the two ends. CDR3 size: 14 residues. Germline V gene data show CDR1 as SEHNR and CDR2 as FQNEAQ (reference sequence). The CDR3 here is CASSLDLPGYGYTF. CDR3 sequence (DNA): TGTGCCAGCAGCTTAGATTTACCGGGCTATGGCTACACCTTC.

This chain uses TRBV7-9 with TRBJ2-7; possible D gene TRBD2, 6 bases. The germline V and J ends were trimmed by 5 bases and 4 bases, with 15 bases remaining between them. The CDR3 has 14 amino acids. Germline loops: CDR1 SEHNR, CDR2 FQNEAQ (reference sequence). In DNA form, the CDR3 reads TGTGCCAGCAGCACACCGGGACTGAGGTACGAGCAGTACTTC. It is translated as CASSTPGLRYEQYF. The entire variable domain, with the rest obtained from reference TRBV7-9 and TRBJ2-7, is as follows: DTGVSQNPRHKITKRGQNVTFRCDPISEHNRLYWYRQTLGQGPEFLTYFQNEAQLEKSRLLSDRFSAERPKGSFSTLEIQRTEQGDSAMYLCASSTPGLRYEQYFGPGTRLTVT.

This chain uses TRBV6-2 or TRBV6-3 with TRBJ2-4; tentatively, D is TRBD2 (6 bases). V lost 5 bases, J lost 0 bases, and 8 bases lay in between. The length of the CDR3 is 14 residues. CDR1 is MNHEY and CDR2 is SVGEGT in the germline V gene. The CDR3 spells CASSVGLAKNIQYF. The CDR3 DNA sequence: TGTGCCAGCAGTGTGGGACTAGCCAAAAACATTCAGTACTTC.

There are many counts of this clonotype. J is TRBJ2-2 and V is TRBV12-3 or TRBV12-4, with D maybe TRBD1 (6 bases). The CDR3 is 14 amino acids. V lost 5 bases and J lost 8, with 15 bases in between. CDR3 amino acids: CASSPLGQPGELFF. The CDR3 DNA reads TGTGCCAGCAGTCCTCTTGGACAGCCTGGGGAGCTGTTTTTT.

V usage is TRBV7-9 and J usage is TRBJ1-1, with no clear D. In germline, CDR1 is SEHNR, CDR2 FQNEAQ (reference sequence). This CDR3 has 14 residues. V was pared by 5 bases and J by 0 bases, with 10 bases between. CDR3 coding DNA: TGTGCCAGCAGCCGGTCGGATATGAACACTGAAGCTTTCTTT. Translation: CASSRSDMNTEAFF.

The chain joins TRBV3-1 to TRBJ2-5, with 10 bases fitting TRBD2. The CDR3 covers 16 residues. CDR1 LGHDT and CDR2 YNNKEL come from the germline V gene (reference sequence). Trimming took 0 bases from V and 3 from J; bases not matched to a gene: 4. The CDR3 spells CASSQERTSGKETQYF. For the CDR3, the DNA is TGTGCCAGCAGCCAAGAACGGACTAGCGGTAAAGAGACCCAGTACTTC.

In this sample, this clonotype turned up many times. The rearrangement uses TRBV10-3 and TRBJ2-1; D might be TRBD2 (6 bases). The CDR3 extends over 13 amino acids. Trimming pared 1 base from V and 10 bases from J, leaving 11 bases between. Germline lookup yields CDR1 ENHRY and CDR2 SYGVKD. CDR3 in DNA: TGTGCCATCAGTGAGTTGACTAGTTTCGAGCAGTTCTTC. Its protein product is CAISELTSFEQFF.

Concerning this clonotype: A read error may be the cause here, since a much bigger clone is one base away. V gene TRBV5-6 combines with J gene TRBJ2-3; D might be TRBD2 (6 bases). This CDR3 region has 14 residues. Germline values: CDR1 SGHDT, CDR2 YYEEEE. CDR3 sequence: CTSSKLTSADTQYF. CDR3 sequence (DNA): TGTACCAGCAGCAAATTGACTAGTGCAGATACGCAGTATTTT. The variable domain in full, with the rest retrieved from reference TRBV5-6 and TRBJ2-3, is DAGVTQSPTHLIKTRGQQVTLRCSPKSGHDTVSWYQQALGQGPQFIFQYYEEEERQRGNFPDRFSGHQFPNYSSELNVNALLLGDSALYLCTSSKLTSADTQYFGPGTRLTVL.

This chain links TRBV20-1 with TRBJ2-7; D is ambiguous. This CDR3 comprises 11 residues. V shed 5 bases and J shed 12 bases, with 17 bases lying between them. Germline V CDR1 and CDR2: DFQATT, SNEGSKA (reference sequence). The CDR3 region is CSASTPKVRYF. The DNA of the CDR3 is TGCAGTGCTTCGACACCGAAGGTACGGTACTTC.

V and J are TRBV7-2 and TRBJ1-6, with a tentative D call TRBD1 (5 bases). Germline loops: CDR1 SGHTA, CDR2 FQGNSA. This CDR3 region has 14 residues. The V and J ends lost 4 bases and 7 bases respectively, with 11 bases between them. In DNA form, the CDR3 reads TGTGCCAGCAGCTGGGCAGGGATGAATTCACCCCTCCACTTT. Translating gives CASSWAGMNSPLHF.

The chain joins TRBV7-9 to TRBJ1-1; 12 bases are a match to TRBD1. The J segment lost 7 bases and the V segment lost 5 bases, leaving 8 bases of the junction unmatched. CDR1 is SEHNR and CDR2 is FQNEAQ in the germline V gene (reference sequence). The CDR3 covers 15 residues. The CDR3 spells CASSLGQGAYNEAFF. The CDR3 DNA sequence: TGTGCCAGCAGCCTGGGACAGGGGGCCTATAATGAAGCTTTCTTT. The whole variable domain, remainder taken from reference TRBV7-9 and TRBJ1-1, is DTGVSQNPRHKITKRGQNVTFRCDPISEHNRLYWYRQTLGQGPEFLTYFQNEAQLEKSRLLSDRFSAERPKGSFSTLEIQRTEQGDSAMYLCASSLGQGAYNEAFFGQGTRLTVV.

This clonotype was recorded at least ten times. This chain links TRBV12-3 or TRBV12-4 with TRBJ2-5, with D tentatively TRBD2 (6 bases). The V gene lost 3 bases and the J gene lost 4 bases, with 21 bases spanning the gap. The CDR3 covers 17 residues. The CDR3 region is CASSFPHPLLARETQYF. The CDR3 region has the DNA TGTGCCAGCAGTTTTCCCCACCCACTACTAGCTAGAGAGACCCAGTACTTC.

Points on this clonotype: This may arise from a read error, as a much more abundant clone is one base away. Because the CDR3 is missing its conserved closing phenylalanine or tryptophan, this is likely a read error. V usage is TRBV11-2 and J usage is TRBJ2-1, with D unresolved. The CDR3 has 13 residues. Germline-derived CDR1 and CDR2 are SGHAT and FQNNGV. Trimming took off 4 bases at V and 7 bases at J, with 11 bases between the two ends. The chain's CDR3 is CASSYTLANEQFS. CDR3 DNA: TGTGCCAGCAGCTACACCCTGGCGAATGAGCAGTTCTCC.

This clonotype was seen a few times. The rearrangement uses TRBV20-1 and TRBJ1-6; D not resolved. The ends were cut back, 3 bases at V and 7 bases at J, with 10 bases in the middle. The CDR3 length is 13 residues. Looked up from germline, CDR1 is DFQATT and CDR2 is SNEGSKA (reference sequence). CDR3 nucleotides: TGCAGTGCTAGGCCCCAGGAGAATTCACCCCTCCACTTT. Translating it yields CSARPQENSPLHF.

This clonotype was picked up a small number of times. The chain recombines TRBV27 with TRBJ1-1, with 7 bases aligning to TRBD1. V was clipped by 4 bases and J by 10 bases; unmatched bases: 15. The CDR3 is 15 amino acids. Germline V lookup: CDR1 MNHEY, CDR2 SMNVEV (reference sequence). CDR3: CASSYLTGLGGRAFF. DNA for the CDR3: TGTGCCAGCAGTTACCTGACAGGGCTGGGCGGTCGAGCTTTCTTT.

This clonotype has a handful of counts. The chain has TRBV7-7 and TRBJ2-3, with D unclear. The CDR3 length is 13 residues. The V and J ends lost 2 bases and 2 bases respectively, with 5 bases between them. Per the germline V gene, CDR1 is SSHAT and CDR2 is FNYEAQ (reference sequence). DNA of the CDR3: TGTGCCAGCAGCTTAAGGGACACAGATACGCAGTATTTT. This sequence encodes CASSLRDTDTQYF.

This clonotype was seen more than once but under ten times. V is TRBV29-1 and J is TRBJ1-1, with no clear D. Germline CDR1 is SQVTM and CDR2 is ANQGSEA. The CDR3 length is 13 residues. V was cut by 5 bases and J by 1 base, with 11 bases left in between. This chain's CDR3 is CSVNLSWNTEAFF. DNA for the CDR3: TGCAGCGTTAACTTGAGTTGGAACACTGAAGCTTTCTTT.